This entry is about one T cell receptor (beta chain). Its antigen is as yet unknown. The sample is drawn from a study of post-analysis software for immune sequencing data. Study-wide background: The patients showed relapsing-remitting, secondary progressive and progressive-relapsing multiple sclerosis courses. General study findings and limits: In patients, TRBV5-6, TRBV5-1 and TRBV20-1 belonged to five TRBV segments found more frequently than in controls. Significantly lower normalized Chao1 diversity was found in patients with multiple sclerosis relative to controls. Those samples that were prepared in the same batch co-clustered strongly by F measure.

The CDR3 contains 16 residues. V lost 10 bases and J lost 9; bases outside the gene matches: 20. Germline-derived CDR1 and CDR2 are MNHEY and SVGAGI. The authors incorporated unique molecular identifiers into the TCR beta cDNA libraries. Input of roughly 0.85 to 11 million T cells yielded roughly 0.5 million cDNA molecules. TCRdb re-called the PCR reads with MiXCR, one entry per CDR3 protein. This table holds hundreds of thousands of distinct CDR3 sequences, 55% to 60% found once. The sequenced sample consisted of blood. The clonotype comes from a girl aged 2 to 10 with multiple sclerosis. The chain couples TRBV6-5 to TRBJ2-1, with TRBD2 matching over 8 bases. The CDR3 sequence is CATRAGSSGARSEQFF. The CDR3 nucleotides read TGTGCCACCCGTGCGGGGAGTAGCGGGGCCCGCAGTGAGCAGTTCTTC.